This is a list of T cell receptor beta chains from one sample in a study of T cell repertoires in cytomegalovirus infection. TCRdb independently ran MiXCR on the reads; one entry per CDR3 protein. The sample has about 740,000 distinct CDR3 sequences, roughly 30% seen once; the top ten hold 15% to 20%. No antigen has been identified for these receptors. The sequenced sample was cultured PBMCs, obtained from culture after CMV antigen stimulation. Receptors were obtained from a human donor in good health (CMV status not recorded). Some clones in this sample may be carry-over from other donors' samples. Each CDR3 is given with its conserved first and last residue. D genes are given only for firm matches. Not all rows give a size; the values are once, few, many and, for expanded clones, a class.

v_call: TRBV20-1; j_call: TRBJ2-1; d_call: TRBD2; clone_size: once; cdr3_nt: TGCAGCTCCAATTGGGGCGGGAGTTTCGATGAGCAGTTCTTC; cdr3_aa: CSSNWGGSFDEQFF
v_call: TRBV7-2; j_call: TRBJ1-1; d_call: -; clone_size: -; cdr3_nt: TGTGACAGCAGCCCTAAGGCGGGCTTTGAAGCTTTCTTT; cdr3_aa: CDSSPKAGFEAFF
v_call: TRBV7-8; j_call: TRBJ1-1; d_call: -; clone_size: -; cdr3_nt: TGTGCCAGCAGCCGACGGGCAGTGGGGACTGAAGCTTTCTTT; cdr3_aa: CASSRRAVGTEAFF
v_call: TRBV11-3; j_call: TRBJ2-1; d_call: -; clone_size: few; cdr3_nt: TGTGCCAGCAGCTTAGGGATGGGGTACAATGAGCAGTTCTTC; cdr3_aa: CASSLGMGYNEQFF
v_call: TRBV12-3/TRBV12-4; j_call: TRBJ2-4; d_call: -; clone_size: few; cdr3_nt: TGTGCCAGCAGTTTAGTGCCTGCAAGGGGGGCCAAAAACATTCAGTACTTC; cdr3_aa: CASSLVPARGAKNIQYF
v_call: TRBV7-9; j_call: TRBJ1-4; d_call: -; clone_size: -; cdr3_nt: TGTGCCAGCAGCATGGACCCCCGTCCTGAAAAACTGTTTTTT; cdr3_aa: CASSMDPRPEKLFF
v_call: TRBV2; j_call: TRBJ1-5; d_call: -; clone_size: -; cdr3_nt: TGTGCCAGCAGTGCAGGAAGCGGCGCGCAGCCCCAGCATTTT; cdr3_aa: CASSAGSGAQPQHF
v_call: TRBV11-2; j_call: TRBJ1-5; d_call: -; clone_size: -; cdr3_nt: TGTGCCAGCAGCTTAGATTCCTATAGCAATCAGCCCCAGCATTTT; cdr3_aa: CASSLDSYSNQPQHF
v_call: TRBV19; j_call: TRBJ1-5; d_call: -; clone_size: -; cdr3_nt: TGTGCCAGTAGTCCCCAGGCGGTCAGGGTCAATCAGCCCCAGCATTTT; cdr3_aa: CASSPQAVRVNQPQHF
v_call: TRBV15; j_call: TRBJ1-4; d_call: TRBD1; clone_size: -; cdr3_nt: TGTGCCACCAGCAGAGATGGGTCCGGGACAGTAAAACTGTTTTTT; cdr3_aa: CATSRDGSGTVKLFF
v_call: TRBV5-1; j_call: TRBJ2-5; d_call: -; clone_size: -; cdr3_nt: TGCGCCAGCAGCTGGGACACCGAGTACCAAGAGACCCAGTACTTC; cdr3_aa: CASSWDTEYQETQYF
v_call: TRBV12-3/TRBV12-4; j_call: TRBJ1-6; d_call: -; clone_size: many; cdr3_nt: TGTGCCAGCAGTTTAGGGGGCTCCTATAATTCACCCCTCCACTTT; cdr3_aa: CASSLGGSYNSPLHF
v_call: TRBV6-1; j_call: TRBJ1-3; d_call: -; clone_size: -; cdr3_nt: TGTGCCAGCAGGCCAGCCGCTCTCTCTGGAAACACCATATATTTT; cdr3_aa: CASRPAALSGNTIYF
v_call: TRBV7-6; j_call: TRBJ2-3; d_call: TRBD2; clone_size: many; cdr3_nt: TGTGCCAGCAGCTTAGTTTCCAGCGGGGGGTTATCTAGCACAGATACGCAGTATTTT; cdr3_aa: CASSLVSSGGLSSTDTQYF
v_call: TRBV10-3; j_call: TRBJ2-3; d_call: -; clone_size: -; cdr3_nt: TGTGCCATCAGCTCTACTAGCTCTGGGGGGTTGGGCACGCAGTATTTT; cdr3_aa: CAISSTSSGGLGTQYF
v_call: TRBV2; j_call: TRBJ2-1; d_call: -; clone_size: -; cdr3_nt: TGTGCCAGCATTGAGTCCGATAGCTCCTACAATGAGCAGTTCTTC; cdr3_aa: CASIESDSSYNEQFF
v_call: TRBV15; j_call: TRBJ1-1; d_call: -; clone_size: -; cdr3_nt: TGTGCCACCAGCAGAGCGAACAGGAGGGGCACTGAAGCTTTCTTT; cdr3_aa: CATSRANRRGTEAFF
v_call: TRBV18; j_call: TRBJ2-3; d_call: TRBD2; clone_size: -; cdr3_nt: TGTGCCAGCTCACCAGGTGCTAGCGGGGTGACAGATACGCAGTATTTT; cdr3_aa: CASSPGASGVTDTQYF
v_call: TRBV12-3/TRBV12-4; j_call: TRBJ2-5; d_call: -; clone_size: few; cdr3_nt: TGTGCCAGCAGGAGGGTAGGGGAGACCCAGTACTTC; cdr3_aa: CASRRVGETQYF
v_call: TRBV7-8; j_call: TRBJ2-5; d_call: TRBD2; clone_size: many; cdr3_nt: TGTGCCAGCAGCTTCGGACTAGCGATGGAACAAGAGACCCAGTACTTC; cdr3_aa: CASSFGLAMEQETQYF
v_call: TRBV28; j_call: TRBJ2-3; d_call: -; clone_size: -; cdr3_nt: TGTGCCAGCAGCCCATCGGGACTTCCCTCCACAGATACGCAGTATTTT; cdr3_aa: CASSPSGLPSTDTQYF
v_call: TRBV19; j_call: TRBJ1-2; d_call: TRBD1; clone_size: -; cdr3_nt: TGTGCCAGTAGTGCTCCAAGGTCCGAGGGGGCGGAACGGTTTGGCTATGGCTACACCTTC; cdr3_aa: CASSAPRSEGAERFGYGYTF
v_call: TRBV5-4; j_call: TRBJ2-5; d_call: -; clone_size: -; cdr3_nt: TGTGCCAGCAGCACCCCCTCAGGGCCAGAGACCCAGTACTTC; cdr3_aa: CASSTPSGPETQYF
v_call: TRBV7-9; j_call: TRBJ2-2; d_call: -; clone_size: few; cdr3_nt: TGTGCCAGCAACGAGCCGGGCCGATACACCGGGGAGCTGTTTTTT; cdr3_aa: CASNEPGRYTGELFF
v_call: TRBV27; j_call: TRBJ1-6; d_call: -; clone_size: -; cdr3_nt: TGTGCCAGCAGTTTGAGGCCGGGACAATATAATTCACCCCTCCACTTT; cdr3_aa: CASSLRPGQYNSPLHF
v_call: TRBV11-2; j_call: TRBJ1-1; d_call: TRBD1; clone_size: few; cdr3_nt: TGTGCCAGCAGGGTAGCCGGGACAGTAAACACTGAAGCTTTCTTT; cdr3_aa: CASRVAGTVNTEAFF
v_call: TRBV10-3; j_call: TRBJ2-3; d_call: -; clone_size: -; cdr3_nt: TGTGCCACCTCCCTGGACAGCAGCACAGATACGCAGTATTTT; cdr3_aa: CATSLDSSTDTQYF
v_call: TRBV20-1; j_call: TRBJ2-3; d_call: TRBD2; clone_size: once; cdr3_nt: TGCAGTGCTGGGGGACTAGCGGGGGGACAGAACACAGATACGCAGTATTTT; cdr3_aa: CSAGGLAGGQNTDTQYF
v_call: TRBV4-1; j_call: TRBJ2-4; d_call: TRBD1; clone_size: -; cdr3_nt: TGCACCAGCAGCCAACCCAGCCGGGACAGGAAAAACATTCAGTACTTC; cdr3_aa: CTSSQPSRDRKNIQYF
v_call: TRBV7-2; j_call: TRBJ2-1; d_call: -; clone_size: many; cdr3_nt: TGTGCCAGCAGCTTACAAGGCCAGGGTAGGAATGAGCAGTTCTTC; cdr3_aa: CASSLQGQGRNEQFF
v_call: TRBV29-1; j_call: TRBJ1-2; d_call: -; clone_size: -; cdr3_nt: TGCAGCGTTGGTTCCGAGAAGGACGGCTACACCTTC; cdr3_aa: CSVGSEKDGYTF
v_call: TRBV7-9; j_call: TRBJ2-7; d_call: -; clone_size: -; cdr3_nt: TGTGCCAGCAGCCCAAGGGTGGCGGTCTACGAGCAGTACTTC; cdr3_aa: CASSPRVAVYEQYF